This T cell receptor (beta chain) is drawn from a study of stem cell transplantation in POMP-related autoinflammatory disease. For this clone: Antigen unknown.

General study results and limits: Patients with PRAID showed a restricted number of unique TRB V-J gene pairings. In patients with PRAID, every analyzed T-cell subset tended to show lower diversity and higher clonality.

Profiling relied on immunoSEQ multiplex PCR, and the TCRdb table lists in-frame clones only, not all of them. The sample holds some 29,000 clones, almost 90% seen once. The clonotype originates from a human donor with POMP-related autoinflammation and immune dysregulation (PRAID). Sequencing was performed on CD4+ T cells from PBMCs, taken before stem cell transplantation.

CDR3: CASSLGYNTGELFF. In nucleotides, the CDR3 is TGTGCCAGCAGCTTAGGGTACAACACCGGGGAGCTGTTTTTT. This chain connects TRBV11-2 to TRBJ2-2; D gene unclear. CDR3 size: 14 residues. Germline V gives CDR1 SGHAT, CDR2 FQNNGV. Between the trimmed V and J ends, which lost 1 base and 2 bases, there was a span of 5 bases.